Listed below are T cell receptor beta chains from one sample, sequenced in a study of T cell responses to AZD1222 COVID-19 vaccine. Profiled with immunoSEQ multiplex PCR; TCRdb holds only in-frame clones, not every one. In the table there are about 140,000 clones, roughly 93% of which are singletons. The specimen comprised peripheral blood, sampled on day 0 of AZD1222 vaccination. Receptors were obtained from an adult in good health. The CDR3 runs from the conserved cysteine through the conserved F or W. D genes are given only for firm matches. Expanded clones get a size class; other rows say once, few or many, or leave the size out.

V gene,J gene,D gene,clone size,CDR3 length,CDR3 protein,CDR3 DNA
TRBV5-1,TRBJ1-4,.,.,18,CASSLKPPQGTTNEKLFF,TGCGCCAGCAGCTTGAAACCCCCCCAGGGGACAACTAATGAAAAACTGTTTTTT
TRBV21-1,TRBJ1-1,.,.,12,CAIPGQSTEAFF,TGTGCCATCCCGGGACAGAGCACTGAAGCTTTCTTT
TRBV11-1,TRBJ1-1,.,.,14,CASSFERGDTEAFF,TGTGCCAGCAGCTTTGAGAGGGGGGACACTGAAGCTTTCTTT
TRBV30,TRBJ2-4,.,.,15,CAWVPVPPAKNIQYF,TGTGCCTGGGTGCCGGTCCCACCAGCCAAAAACATTCAGTACTTC
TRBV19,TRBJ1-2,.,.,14,CASSATGINYGYTF,TGTGCCAGTAGTGCAACAGGGATTAACTATGGCTACACCTTC
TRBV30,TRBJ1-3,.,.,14,CAWSAGDSGNTIYF,TGTGCCTGGAGTGCAGGGGACTCTGGAAACACCATATATTTT
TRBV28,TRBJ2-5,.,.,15,CASRRGGAAQETQYF,TGTGCCAGCAGGCGAGGAGGGGCAGCTCAAGAGACCCAGTACTTC
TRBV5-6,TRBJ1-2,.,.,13,CASSQGTFYGYTF,TGTGCCAGCAGCCAGGGAACCTTCTATGGCTACACCTTC
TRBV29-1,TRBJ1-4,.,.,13,CSGQGSRTEKLFF,TGCAGCGGTCAGGGGTCGCGAACTGAAAAACTGTTTTTT
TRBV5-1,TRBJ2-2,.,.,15,CASKVEFSGAGELFF,TGCGCCAGCAAGGTAGAATTTTCAGGCGCCGGGGAGCTGTTTTTT
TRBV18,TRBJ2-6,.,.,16,CASSPRSRDFKNVLTF,TGTGCCAGCTCCCCACGTTCGCGGGACTTCAAAAACGTCCTGACTTTC
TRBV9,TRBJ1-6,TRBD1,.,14,CASSAKGAGSPLHF,TGTGCCAGCAGCGCGAAGGGGGCGGGTTCACCCCTCCACTTT
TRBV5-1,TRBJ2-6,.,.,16,CASGVRGARGANVLTF,TGCGCCAGCGGCGTTAGGGGGGCTCGTGGGGCCAACGTCCTGACTTTC
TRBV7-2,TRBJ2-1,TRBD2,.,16,CASSLGASGFYNEQFF,TGTGCCAGCAGCTTAGGGGCTAGCGGGTTTTACAATGAGCAGTTCTTC
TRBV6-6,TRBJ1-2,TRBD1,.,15,CASSYSDRRKKGYTF,TGTGCCAGCAGTTACTCGGACAGGAGAAAGAAAGGCTACACCTTC
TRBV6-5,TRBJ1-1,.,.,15,CASSYLGRGGTEAFF,TGTGCCAGCAGTTACCTGGGACGGGGAGGCACTGAAGCTTTCTTT
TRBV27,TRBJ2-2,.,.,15,CASSFNGQYTGELFF,TGTGCCAGCAGTTTCAACGGACAGTACACCGGGGAGCTGTTTTTT
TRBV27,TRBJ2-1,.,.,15,CASSPGPSSYNEQFF,TGTGCCAGCAGTCCGGGACCTAGCTCCTACAATGAGCAGTTCTTC
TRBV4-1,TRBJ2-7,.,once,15,CASSQDHGSSYEQYF,TGCGCCAGCAGCCAAGATCATGGCAGCTCCTACGAGCAGTACTTC
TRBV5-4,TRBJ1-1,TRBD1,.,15,CASSWDRGGYTEAFF,TGTGCCAGCAGCTGGGACAGGGGGGGTTACACTGAAGCTTTCTTT
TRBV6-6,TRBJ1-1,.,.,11,CAGRMNTEAFF,TGTGCCGGACGCATGAACACTGAAGCTTTCTTT
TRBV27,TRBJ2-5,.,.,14,CASSPSQGVETQYF,TGTGCCAGCAGTCCCTCACAGGGAGTGGAGACCCAGTACTTC
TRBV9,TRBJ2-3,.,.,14,CASSPRGSTDTQYF,TGTGCCAGCAGCCCCCGGGGAAGCACAGATACGCAGTATTTT
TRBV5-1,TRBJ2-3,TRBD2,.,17,CASSLAGTSGSSDTQYF,TGCGCCAGCAGCTTGGCAGGGACTAGCGGGAGTTCAGATACGCAGTATTTT
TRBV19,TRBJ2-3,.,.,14,CASSIARVPDTQYF,TGTGCCAGTAGTATCGCCAGGGTCCCCGATACGCAGTATTTT
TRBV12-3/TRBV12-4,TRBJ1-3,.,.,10,CASSLRTIYF,TGTGCCAGCAGTTTACGGACCATATATTTT
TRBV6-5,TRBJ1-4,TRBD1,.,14,CASSRTGTSEKLFF,TGTGCCAGCAGCCGGACAGGGACGAGTGAAAAACTGTTTTTT
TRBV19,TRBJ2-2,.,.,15,CASTEETIDTGELFF,TGTGCCTCAACGGAGGAGACAATTGACACCGGGGAGCTGTTTTTT
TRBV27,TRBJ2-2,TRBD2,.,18,CASSLSSGRALNTGELFF,TGTGCCAGCAGTCTCTCTAGCGGGAGGGCCCTCAACACCGGGGAGCTGTTTTTT
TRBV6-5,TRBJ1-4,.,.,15,CASSPAGPSNEKLFF,TGTGCCAGCAGCCCGGCGGGCCCCTCTAATGAAAAACTGTTTTTT
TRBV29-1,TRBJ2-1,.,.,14,CSVPDFSLYNEQFF,TGCAGCGTTCCGGACTTCTCCCTCTACAATGAGCAGTTCTTC
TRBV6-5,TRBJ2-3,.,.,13,CASSSSDRQTQYF,TGTGCCAGCAGTTCCTCCGACAGGCAGACGCAGTATTTT
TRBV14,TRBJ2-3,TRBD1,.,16,CASSHFGTGDTDTQYF,TGTGCCAGCAGCCACTTCGGGACAGGGGACACAGATACGCAGTATTTT
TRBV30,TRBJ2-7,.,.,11,CAWSEGDEQYF,TGTGCCTGGAGTGAGGGAGACGAGCAGTACTTC
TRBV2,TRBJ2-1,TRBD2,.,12,CASTSGVNEQFF,TGTGCCAGCACTAGCGGGGTCAATGAGCAGTTCTTC
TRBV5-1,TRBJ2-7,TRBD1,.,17,CASSLRGGPLLSYEQYF,TGCGCCAGCAGCTTGCGAGGGGGCCCACTCCTTTCCTACGAGCAGTACTTC
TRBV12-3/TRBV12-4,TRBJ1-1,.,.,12,CASSQGQTEAFF,TGTGCCAGCAGTCAGGGGCAAACTGAAGCTTTCTTT